This T cell receptor (beta chain) was documented in a study of response to subunit inactivated influenza vaccine (dated by TCRdb to between 2018 and 2020). For the study in its entirety: To follow how T cells responded to a trivalent subunit inactivated influenza vaccine, the researchers relied on deep quantitative profiling of the T cell receptor repertoire.

Overall study results and their limits: The authors suggested that each seasonal influenza vaccination may recruit only a limited number of new T cells.

The table lists this clonotype with many counts. No cognate antigen has been identified for it. Base qualities are missing; no much larger clone stands one base away. Library preparation was by RT-PCR. The run used an Illumina HiSeq 2500. Clones were called with MiXCR by TCRdb after fastp trimmed the public reads at Q25, and only in-frame beta chains were retained. Each entry merges the rows of one CDR3 protein and shows their most common DNA and genes. The sample table contains approximately 680,000 distinct CDR3 sequences; only one count was recorded for around 16% of them. Roughly 12% of the sample lies in the top ten. The junction shows trimming of 0 bases on V and 0 bases on J, plus 14 bases between the germline ends. CDR1 is given as ENHRY and CDR2 as SYGVKD, both from the germline V gene. Its CDR3 holds 17 amino acids, cysteine through phenylalanine. Left in the record is the CDR3 DNA by itself, 51 bases read in frame from the first base.

The sample here was PBMCs from blood, taken 11 to 12 days after vaccination. This TCR derives from a man over 45 who received an inactivated influenza vaccine. Donor details come from another sample of the same person, matched by shared clones. This chain is built from TRBV10-3 and TRBJ1-1, with the D gene too uncertain to name. For the CDR3, the sequence is CAISESTRRSVNTEAFF. DNA sequence: TGTGCCATCAGTGAGTCGACACGCCGCTCTGTGAACACTGAAGCTTTCTTT.